The rows below give T cell receptor beta chains drawn from one sample of a study of shared clonotypes between healthy human individuals. Here immunoSEQ multiplex PCR was the method, and the copy in TCRdb shows in-frame clones only, minus some. The data hold under 600,000 clones, with around 97% observed a single time. Sample: naive CD4+ T cells sorted from blood. These TCRs come from a woman aged 30 to 39 in good health. CDR3s leave out the opening cysteine and the closing phenylalanine or tryptophan. Each record gives: V gene, CDR3 length, J gene, CDR3 protein.

>TRBV6-6|12|TRBJ2-7
ASPLPGGSNEQY
>TRBV18|16|TRBJ1-5
ASSPTVGDRGQGQPQH
>TRBV7-3|10|TRBJ2-3
ASSRRGDTQY
>TRBV7-3|14|TRBJ2-7
ASSSAGGQGVSEQY
>TRBV27|14|TRBJ1-5
ARETGRFWGNQPQH
>TRBV5-6|13|TRBJ2-1
ASSYRTSGSNEQF
>TRBV5-3|19|TRBJ2-1
ARSLAPTRALHYLSYNEQF
>TRBV27|12|TRBJ1-1
ASRRSGGNTEAF
>TRBV5-6|12|TRBJ1-2
ASTRDRGLTGYT
>TRBV7-2|13|TRBJ1-5
ASSLAGHGVKPQH
>TRBV28|16|TRBJ2-1
ASSAHPGLAWSYNEQF
>TRBV6-1|13|TRBJ1-3
ASSATGTTGNTIY
>TRBV5-1|12|TRBJ2-3
ASSLLVSTDTQY
>TRBV23-1|14|TRBJ2-2
AGLLAGPVNTGELF
>TRBV28|12|TRBJ1-2
ASSSGQGMGGYT
>TRBV29-1|10|TRBJ2-7
SAGDSPYEQY
>TRBV30|11|TRBJ1-1
AWSVQENTEAF
>TRBV7-9|10|TRBJ2-5
ASTPGGETQY
>TRBV18|15|TRBJ2-4
ASSPFGPGTEKNIQY
>TRBV5-1|15|TRBJ2-1
ASSSYIGGASYNEQF
>TRBV7-9|14|TRBJ1-1
ASSLLSLGLGTEAF
>TRBV25-1|10|TRBJ1-1
ASSELGVKAF
>TRBV6-1|13|TRBJ2-1
ASSEVGTPYNEQF
>TRBV7-2|14|TRBJ2-7
ASSSRGLGLTGEQY
>TRBV14|11|TRBJ2-7
ASSSDSSYEQY
>TRBV4-1|13|TRBJ2-1
ASSQPGQGSHEQF
>TRBV28|14|TRBJ1-1
ASSSPTGIVWTEAF
>TRBV28|11|TRBJ2-7
ASSLGASYEQY
>TRBV7-9|13|TRBJ1-2
ASNQGGAVDYGYT
>TRBV5-6|13|TRBJ2-6
ASRPNRAGANVLT